This T cell receptor (beta chain) appears in the sequencing data of a study of T cells in Graves' hyperthyroidism and ophthalmopathy. Notes on the study in general: A 13 V-J signature model discriminated ophthalmopathy versus stable hyperthyroidism. For ophthalmopathy, model prediction preceded onset by a median about 6.4 months.

As to this clonotype: The antigen is not known.

RNA transcripts gave rise to amplified TCR beta CDR3 regions. During a first-round RT-PCR of the TCR CDR3, the HTBI primer set was used. TCRdb processed the multiplex PCR reads anew with MiXCR; each CDR3 protein has one entry. The sample contains almost 600,000 distinct CDR3 sequences, around 42% of which appear only once. The V gene lost 5 bases and the J gene lost 0 bases, with 11 bases spanning the gap. The CDR3 totals 14 residues. Germline CDR1 is SEHNR and CDR2 is FQNEAQ (reference sequence). When ophthalmopathy did not progress within 18 months, Graves' hyperthyroidism was considered stable. Exclusion of patients followed from uncontrolled infection, other autoimmune disease, pregnancy or lactation.

The receptor's source is a woman under 30 with Graves' hyperthyroidism. V usage is TRBV7-9 and J usage is TRBJ2-7, with D uncertain. Sequencing was carried out using peripheral blood or thyroid tissue (not recorded which). The CDR3 DNA reads TGTGCCAGCAGCCCGGGCCTGACCTCCTACGAGCAGTACTTC. As protein: CASSPGLTSYEQYF. The whole variable domain, filled in from reference TRBV7-9 and TRBJ2-7, reads DTGVSQNPRHKITKRGQNVTFRCDPISEHNRLYWYRQTLGQGPEFLTYFQNEAQLEKSRLLSDRFSAERPKGSFSTLEIQRTEQGDSAMYLCASSPGLTSYEQYFGPGTRLTVT.